These T cell receptor beta chains were read from a single sample in a study of T cell responses to AZD1222 COVID-19 vaccine. Only in-frame clones appear in the TCRdb table, and some are missing; sequencing was by immunoSEQ multiplex PCR. The sample shows about 110,000 clones, roughly 90% of them seen only once. The material was peripheral blood, obtained on day 0 of MenACWY control vaccination. Source of these receptors: an adult in good health. CDR3s include the opening cysteine and the closing phenylalanine or tryptophan. Each record gives: J gene, D gene, clone size, V gene, CDR3 DNA, CDR3 protein. D genes are given only for firm matches. A clone size is listed for some rows: how often the clone was seen (once, few, many), or a class if it is expanded.

j_call: TRBJ2-7; d_call: -; clone_size: -; v_call: TRBV4-1; cdr3_nt: TGCGCCAGCAGCCAATTACGTGTTTTCGACCCACAAACTTCATACGAGCAGTACTTC; cdr3_aa: CASSQLRVFDPQTSYEQYF
j_call: TRBJ1-2; d_call: -; clone_size: -; v_call: TRBV28; cdr3_nt: TGTGCCAGCGCGGGCAGGGCAAACTATGGCTACACCTTC; cdr3_aa: CASAGRANYGYTF
j_call: TRBJ1-2; d_call: -; clone_size: few; v_call: TRBV19; cdr3_nt: TGTGCCAGTTGTGGGGGGGCGCGAGTCGGTGGCTACACCTTC; cdr3_aa: CASCGGARVGGYTF
j_call: TRBJ2-7; d_call: -; clone_size: -; v_call: TRBV21-1; cdr3_nt: TGTGCCAGCAGCAAAACTCGGGGGGACAGGGGCTCCTACGAGCAGTACTTC; cdr3_aa: CASSKTRGDRGSYEQYF
j_call: TRBJ2-7; d_call: TRBD2; clone_size: -; v_call: TRBV27; cdr3_nt: TGTGCCAGCAGTCCCGGACTAGGTGCCTACGAGCAGTACTTC; cdr3_aa: CASSPGLGAYEQYF
j_call: TRBJ2-7; d_call: TRBD1; clone_size: -; v_call: TRBV7-3; cdr3_nt: TGTGCCAGCAGCTTAACGGCGGACAGGGATTACGAGCAGTACTTC; cdr3_aa: CASSLTADRDYEQYF
j_call: TRBJ1-5; d_call: -; clone_size: -; v_call: TRBV28; cdr3_nt: TGTGCCAGCAGTCCGGGGCCTTATCATCGGCCCCAGCATTTT; cdr3_aa: CASSPGPYHRPQHF
j_call: TRBJ1-3; d_call: -; clone_size: -; v_call: TRBV7-8; cdr3_nt: TGTGCCAGCAGCTTAGTATTCTCTGGAAACACCATATATTTT; cdr3_aa: CASSLVFSGNTIYF
j_call: TRBJ2-3; d_call: TRBD2; clone_size: -; v_call: TRBV7-2; cdr3_nt: TGTGCCAGCAGCTATAGCGGGGCCCCAGATACGCAGTATTTT; cdr3_aa: CASSYSGAPDTQYF
j_call: TRBJ1-4; d_call: TRBD1; clone_size: -; v_call: TRBV3-1/TRBV3-2; cdr3_nt: TGTGCCAGCAGCCAAGGGGGACAGGGAAAAAAACTGTTTTTT; cdr3_aa: CASSQGGQGKKLFF
j_call: TRBJ2-1; d_call: TRBD2; clone_size: -; v_call: TRBV24-1; cdr3_nt: TGTGCCACCAGTGATTTGGTAGCGGGAGGGTACAATGAGCAGTTCTTC; cdr3_aa: CATSDLVAGGYNEQFF
j_call: TRBJ2-3; d_call: TRBD1; clone_size: -; v_call: TRBV12-3/TRBV12-4; cdr3_nt: TGTGCCAGCATCCCAGGGGGCTCAGATACGCAGTATTTT; cdr3_aa: CASIPGGSDTQYF
j_call: TRBJ1-1; d_call: -; clone_size: once; v_call: TRBV30; cdr3_nt: TGTGCCTGGGATGGGCAGAACACTGAAGCTTTCTTT; cdr3_aa: CAWDGQNTEAFF
j_call: TRBJ2-5; d_call: TRBD1; clone_size: few; v_call: TRBV7-2; cdr3_nt: TGTGCCAGCAGCTTAGCGGGACAGGGAGGCCAAGAGACCCAGTACTTC; cdr3_aa: CASSLAGQGGQETQYF
j_call: TRBJ2-1; d_call: -; clone_size: once; v_call: TRBV11-2; cdr3_nt: TGTGCCAGCAGCTTAGATCTGCCAGGTGGCGAGCAGTTCTTC; cdr3_aa: CASSLDLPGGEQFF
j_call: TRBJ1-1; d_call: TRBD1; clone_size: -; v_call: TRBV7-8; cdr3_nt: TGTGCCAGCACCTCCGATACAGGGGGTACTGAAGCTTTCTTT; cdr3_aa: CASTSDTGGTEAFF
j_call: TRBJ2-3; d_call: -; clone_size: -; v_call: TRBV5-1; cdr3_nt: TGCGCCAGCAGCAGAGACCCCGAGAGCACAGATACGCAGTATTTT; cdr3_aa: CASSRDPESTDTQYF
j_call: TRBJ2-5; d_call: TRBD1; clone_size: -; v_call: TRBV24-1; cdr3_nt: TGTGCCACCGCCGTGACAGGGTCGGAGACCCAGTACTTC; cdr3_aa: CATAVTGSETQYF
j_call: TRBJ1-4; d_call: TRBD1; clone_size: -; v_call: TRBV3-1/TRBV3-2; cdr3_nt: TGTGCCAGCAGCCCACACAGGGGGTTGGGAAAACTGTTTTTT; cdr3_aa: CASSPHRGLGKLFF
j_call: TRBJ2-1; d_call: -; clone_size: once; v_call: TRBV28; cdr3_nt: TGTGCCAGCGCCGACAGGCGGTGGGATAATGAGCAGTTCTTC; cdr3_aa: CASADRRWDNEQFF
j_call: TRBJ2-1; d_call: -; clone_size: -; v_call: TRBV7-3; cdr3_nt: TGTGCCAGCAGCTTAGGGTCGGGATCCTACAATGAGCAGTTCTTC; cdr3_aa: CASSLGSGSYNEQFF
j_call: TRBJ2-7; d_call: -; clone_size: few; v_call: TRBV28; cdr3_nt: TGTGCCAGCAGTTCCGGGGGTCTGCGCGAGCAGTACTTC; cdr3_aa: CASSSGGLREQYF
j_call: TRBJ1-4; d_call: -; clone_size: -; v_call: TRBV4-2; cdr3_nt: TGTGCCAGCAGCCAAGATCTTGTAAAACTGTTTTTT; cdr3_aa: CASSQDLVKLFF
j_call: TRBJ2-7; d_call: TRBD2; clone_size: -; v_call: TRBV27; cdr3_nt: TGTGCCAGCAGTTTTCGACTAGCCGCCTACGAGCAGTACTTC; cdr3_aa: CASSFRLAAYEQYF
j_call: TRBJ1-6; d_call: TRBD1; clone_size: -; v_call: TRBV5-1; cdr3_nt: TGCGCCAGCAGCACAGATAGGGGGCGAGATAATTCACCCCTCCACTTT; cdr3_aa: CASSTDRGRDNSPLHF
j_call: TRBJ1-4; d_call: TRBD1; clone_size: once; v_call: TRBV4-3; cdr3_nt: TGCGCCAGCAGCCAAGCGGTGACAGGGGTGCTGGATGAAAAACTGTTTTTT; cdr3_aa: CASSQAVTGVLDEKLFF
j_call: TRBJ2-7; d_call: -; clone_size: -; v_call: TRBV10-3; cdr3_nt: TGTGCCAACCGGGACACCAATACCTACGAGCAGTACTTC; cdr3_aa: CANRDTNTYEQYF
j_call: TRBJ1-2; d_call: -; clone_size: -; v_call: TRBV28; cdr3_nt: TGTGCCAGCAGGCAAGAGGGGTCGGGCGGCTACACCTTC; cdr3_aa: CASRQEGSGGYTF
j_call: TRBJ1-3; d_call: -; clone_size: -; v_call: TRBV5-1; cdr3_nt: TGCGCCAGCAGCTTGGCGGGGCTAATTGGGGGAAACACCATATATTTT; cdr3_aa: CASSLAGLIGGNTIYF
j_call: TRBJ1-5; d_call: -; clone_size: once; v_call: TRBV11-2; cdr3_nt: TGTGCCAGCAGCTTTGGGGGCAATCAGCCCCAGCATTTT; cdr3_aa: CASSFGGNQPQHF
j_call: TRBJ2-3; d_call: TRBD2; clone_size: -; v_call: TRBV2; cdr3_nt: TGTGCCAGCATGGAGACTAGCGGGAGAGATACGCAGTATTTT; cdr3_aa: CASMETSGRDTQYF
j_call: TRBJ2-7; d_call: -; clone_size: -; v_call: TRBV7-3; cdr3_nt: TGTGCCAGCAGCTTGGGGATCACCTACGAGCAGTACTTC; cdr3_aa: CASSLGITYEQYF
j_call: TRBJ2-2; d_call: -; clone_size: -; v_call: TRBV7-6; cdr3_nt: TGTGCCAGCAGCTTGGGAGCGAGCACCGGGGAGCTGTTTTTT; cdr3_aa: CASSLGASTGELFF
j_call: TRBJ2-1; d_call: -; clone_size: -; v_call: TRBV6-2/TRBV6-3; cdr3_nt: TGTGCCAGCAGTTACGCTAGAGAAGGTGAGCAGTTCTTC; cdr3_aa: CASSYAREGEQFF
j_call: TRBJ2-7; d_call: -; clone_size: -; v_call: TRBV7-3; cdr3_nt: TGTGCCAGCAGCTTATATGGCAGTTACTCCTACGAGCAGTACTTC; cdr3_aa: CASSLYGSYSYEQYF